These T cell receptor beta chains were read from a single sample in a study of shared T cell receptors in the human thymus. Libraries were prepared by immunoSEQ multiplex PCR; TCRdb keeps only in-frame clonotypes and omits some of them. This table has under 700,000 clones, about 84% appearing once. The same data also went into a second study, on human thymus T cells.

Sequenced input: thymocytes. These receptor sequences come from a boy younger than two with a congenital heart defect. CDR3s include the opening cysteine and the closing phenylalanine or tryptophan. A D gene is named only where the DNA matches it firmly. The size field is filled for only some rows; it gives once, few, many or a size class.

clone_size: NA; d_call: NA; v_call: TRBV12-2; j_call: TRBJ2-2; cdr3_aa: CASRLADASGRGTGELFF; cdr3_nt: TGTGCAAGTCGCTTAGCGGACGCTAGCGGGAGGGGCACCGGGGAGCTGTTTTTT
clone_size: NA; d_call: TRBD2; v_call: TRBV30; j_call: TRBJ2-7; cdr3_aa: CACPGAGGHPYEQYF; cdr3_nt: TGTGCCTGCCCTGGAGCGGGAGGTCATCCCTACGAGCAGTACTTC
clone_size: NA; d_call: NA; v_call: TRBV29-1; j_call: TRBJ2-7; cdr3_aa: CSVEVGARGGYEQYF; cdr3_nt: TGCAGCGTTGAAGTTGGGGCTAGGGGGGGCTACGAGCAGTACTTC
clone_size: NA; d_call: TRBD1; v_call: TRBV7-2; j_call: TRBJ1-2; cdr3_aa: CASSSPPGGGYTF; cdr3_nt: TGTGCCAGCAGCTCGCCTCCAGGGGGCGGCTACACCTTC
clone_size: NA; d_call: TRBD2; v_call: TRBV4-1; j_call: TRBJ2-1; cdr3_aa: CASSPSHGGRAHNEQFF; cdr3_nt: TGCGCCAGCAGCCCCTCACACGGCGGGAGGGCCCACAATGAGCAGTTCTTC
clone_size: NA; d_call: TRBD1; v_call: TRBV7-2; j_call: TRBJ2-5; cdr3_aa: CASSLAWGQGQETQYF; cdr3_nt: TGTGCCAGCAGCTTAGCGTGGGGACAGGGGCAAGAGACCCAGTACTTC
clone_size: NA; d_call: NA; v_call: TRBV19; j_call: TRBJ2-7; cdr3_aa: CASSPGISYEQYF; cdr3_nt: TGTGCCAGTAGTCCCGGGATTTCCTACGAGCAGTACTTC
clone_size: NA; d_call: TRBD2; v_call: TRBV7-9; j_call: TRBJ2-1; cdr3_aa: CASSLGGRAPSHEQFF; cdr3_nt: TGTGCCAGCAGCTTAGGGGGGAGGGCCCCCTCCCATGAGCAGTTCTTC
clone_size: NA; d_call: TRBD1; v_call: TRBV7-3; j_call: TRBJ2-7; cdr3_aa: CASSLGTGAYEQYF; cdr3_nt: TGTGCCAGCAGCTTAGGGACAGGGGCCTACGAGCAGTACTTC
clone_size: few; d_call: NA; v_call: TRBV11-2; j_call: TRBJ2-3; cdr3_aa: CASSSTDTQYF; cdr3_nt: TGTGCCAGCTCGAGCACAGATACGCAGTATTTT
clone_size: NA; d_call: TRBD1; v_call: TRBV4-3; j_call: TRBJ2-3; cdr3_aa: CASSQDRGQGGQYF; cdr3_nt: TGCGCCAGCAGCCAAGATAGGGGACAGGGTGGGCAGTATTTT
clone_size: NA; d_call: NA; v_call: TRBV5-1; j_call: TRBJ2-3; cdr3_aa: CASSLERASRDTQYF; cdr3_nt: TGCGCCAGCAGCTTGGAGCGAGCCTCTCGAGATACGCAGTATTTT
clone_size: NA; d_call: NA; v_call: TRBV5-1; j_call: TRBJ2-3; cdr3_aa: CASSSPSDTQYF; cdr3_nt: TGCGCCAGCAGCTCCCCTTCCGATACGCAGTATTTT
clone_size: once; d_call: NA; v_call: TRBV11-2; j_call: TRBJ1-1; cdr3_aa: CASSLERDLNTEAFF; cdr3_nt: TGTGCCAGCAGCTTAGAGAGGGACTTGAACACTGAAGCTTTCTTT
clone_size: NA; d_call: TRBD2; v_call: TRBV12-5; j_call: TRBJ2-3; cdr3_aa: CASGHPSRGGRPDTQYF; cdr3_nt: TGTGCTAGTGGTCACCCCTCGCGGGGCGGGAGGCCAGATACGCAGTATTTT
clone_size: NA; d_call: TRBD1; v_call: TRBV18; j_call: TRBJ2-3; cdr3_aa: CASSPPPGQGSTDTQYF; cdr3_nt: TGTGCCAGCTCACCACCGCCGGGACAGGGGAGCACAGATACGCAGTATTTT
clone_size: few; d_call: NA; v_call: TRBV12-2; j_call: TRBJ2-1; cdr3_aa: CASRLASGNSYNEQFF; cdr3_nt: TGTGCAAGTCGCTTAGCGAGCGGGAACTCCTACAATGAGCAGTTCTTC
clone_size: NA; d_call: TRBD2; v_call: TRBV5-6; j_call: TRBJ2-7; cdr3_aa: CASSPVLIAGSGEQYF; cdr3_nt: TGTGCCAGCAGCCCGGTCCTTATAGCGGGATCCGGAGAGCAGTACTTC
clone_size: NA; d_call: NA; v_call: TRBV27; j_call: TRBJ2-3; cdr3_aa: CASSSRQEPSTDTQYF; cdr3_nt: TGTGCCAGCAGTTCCCGACAGGAACCTAGCACAGATACGCAGTATTTT
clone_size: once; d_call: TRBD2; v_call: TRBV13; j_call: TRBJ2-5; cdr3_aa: CASSPRAGASGFQETQYF; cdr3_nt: TGTGCCAGCAGCCCGAGGGCAGGGGCTAGCGGGTTCCAAGAGACCCAGTACTTC
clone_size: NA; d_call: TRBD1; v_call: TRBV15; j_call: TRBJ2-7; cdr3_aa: CATSSLETGAYEQYF; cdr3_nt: TGTGCCACCAGCAGTCTGGAGACAGGGGCCTACGAGCAGTACTTC
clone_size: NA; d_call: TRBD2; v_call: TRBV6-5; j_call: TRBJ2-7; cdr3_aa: CASTEGTSGMYEQYF; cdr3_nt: TGTGCCAGCACCGAAGGGACTAGCGGGATGTACGAGCAGTACTTC
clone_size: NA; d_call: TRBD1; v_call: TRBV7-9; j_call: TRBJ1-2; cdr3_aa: CASTNPHRGNYGYTF; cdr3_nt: TGTGCCAGCACCAACCCTCACAGGGGCAACTATGGCTACACCTTC